This T cell receptor (beta chain) was observed in a study of cytomegalovirus exposure and HLA in healthy donors (dated by TCRdb to the late 2010s). Regarding the complete study: An earlier analysis of roughly 500 of the donors reported approximately 300 Gb of sequence data and around 110 million unique TCR beta sequences from 150 million to 200 million T cells. A later genetic analysis used genome-wide SNP genotypes for about three fifths of the 666 donors, treating that subset as a discovery cohort. All discovery cohort repertoires had been generated using a single sequencing platform. Among about 410 genotyped donors of the cohort, an average of around 250,000 unique TCR beta nucleotide sequences was sequenced per donor, of which approximately 18% were non-productive. High-throughput TCR immunosequencing, statistical association of individual TCRs with disease status, and machine learning were combined to predict cytomegalovirus infection status. An early release covering 500 to 750 HLA-typed donors comprised about 300 gigabases of sequencing data and around 80 million unique TCR sequences. The study aimed to test whether cataloging public T cell receptors could reveal signatures of past pathogen exposure. Rather than drawing on any new phenotypic data, the later analysis identified candidate immune exposures from TCR beta sequences and the way those sequences occurred across donors. The number of donors typed differed by locus, with roughly 629-640 for A, B, C, DRB1 and DQB1, roughly 520 for DQA1, approximately 580 for DPA1, and around 460 for DPB1. Of the approximately 400 genotyped donors, around 81% fell in the genetic ancestry cluster associated with self-reported Caucasian donors. In addition to the first cohort of several hundred subjects, a separate validation cohort of 120 different subjects was used. Four to six DR-DQ haplotypes were handled as single units for association and clustering because linkage in the cohort was strong. The study used immunosequencing to profile the T cell repertoires of approximately 640 subjects and linked those repertoires to cytomegalovirus serostatus. Donor age, sex, ethnicity and CMV serostatus were compiled together with the repertoire data. An earlier analysis of 450 to 750 of the donors used high-throughput TCR beta sequencing to judge whether each TCR beta V gene segment behaved as functional or pseudogenic. To study patterns of TCR occurrence, a later analysis re-analyzed previously published TCR beta repertoires from just over 650 donors and added high-resolution HLA genotyping. Both class I and class II loci were covered by HLA typing, at four-digit resolution. General study outcomes and caveats: A further reported finding was that TCR beta sequences accurately predicted the HLA-A and HLA-B alleles for most subjects in the first cohort. A later analysis found that HLA-associated TCR beta chains were more clonally expanded and had lower generation probabilities than equally common non-associated chains. The cohort was sequenced for TCR beta chains only, and without alpha or paired-chain data the features that could be detected were limited. In both the original and validation cohorts, the classifier was reported to diagnose cytomegalovirus status with high specificity and sensitivity. For the cohort, immune exposure information was limited to CMV serostatus. At a false discovery rate of 0.05, a later analysis linked 16,000 or so TCR beta sequences to specific HLA alleles. The 87-base-pair reads could not distinguish some IMGT-functional V segments, including TRBV6-2 and TRBV6-3, so those segments were excluded. Most TCR sequences were seen in very few donors, while some public TCRs were found in many individuals. A later genetic analysis reported fewer N-insertions in productive TCRs among donors in an Asian-associated ancestry cluster than the roughly 650-donor mean. In a later analysis, several top co-occurrence clusters were reported to appear linked to parvovirus B19, influenza, CMV and Epstein-Barr virus. HLA typing was unavailable for some donors at each locus, so association tests used only the typed subset. Three of the identified cytomegalovirus-associated TCR beta chains were confirmed in vitro to be specific for cytomegalovirus antigens. The study gave a list of under 200 TCR beta chains associated with cytomegalovirus. The authors suggested that the approach could potentially be generalized to other disease states and immunological phenotypes. Sequencing depth was assumed to be roughly uniform across donors in the presence/absence analyses, though that assumption may not hold. A group of highly shared sequence variants was considered likely to be a technical artifact of the sequencing pipeline. A later analysis found that TCR association rates varied across HLA loci, with DRB1 alleles showing the most associated TCRs and HLA-C alleles the fewest. Because counts were too low, roughly 17 rarely observed V segments, including chromosome 9 orphons, were left out of the earlier analysis of 587 of the donors. Linkage disequilibrium might explain the correlated functional status among segregating V segments, but an unknown experimental factor could not be excluded. A later analysis found that most CMV-associated TCR beta chains appeared HLA-restricted, with HLA associations seemingly driven largely by CMV exposure. Strong co-occurrence of HLA alleles, especially DR and DQ, made assigning TCR associations to individual alleles difficult. V-gene and J-gene trimming of TCR beta chains was associated with a missense DCLRE1C variant in a later genetic analysis, and the association was replicated in an independent cohort. An earlier analysis of 450 to 750 of the donors showed that most TCR beta V segments appeared in productive rearrangements either about 87% or about 30% of the time, which broadly matched IMGT annotations.

Library prep was done by the immunoSEQ multiplex PCR assay. For the multiplex PCR, a mixture combining 60 forward primers for TCR Vbeta segments and 13 reverse primers for TCR Jbeta segments was used. Amplification of the CDR3 region of rearranged TCR beta genes was performed with a multiplex PCR assay on genomic DNA. On the Illumina HiSeq System, the amplified TCR beta libraries were sequenced as 87-base-pair reads. The authors processed their data as follows. A later analysis tallied tens of millions of unique TCR beta chains across the 660 or so repertoires, and around 9.9 million of those chains were shared by two or more donors. To remove PCR and sequencing errors, raw reads were error-corrected and collapsed into unique sequences using a nearest-neighbor algorithm that merged closely related sequences. To assign V, D and J gene segments, CDR3 sequences were aligned to IMGT reference sequences. Each retained sequence needed at least a six-nucleotide match to both a V gene segment and a J gene segment. A rearrangement was called productive if the CDR3 had no stop codons and remained in frame with V and J, and every other rearrangement was called non-productive. CDR3 was defined according to IMGT convention as the region running from the second conserved V-encoded cysteine to the conserved J-encoded phenylalanine. Sequences without an unambiguous match to a single V gene segment were excluded from the earlier analysis of a few hundred of the donors. In an earlier analysis of several hundred of the donors, V segments were called functional above 56.7% productive rearrangements and were called segregating when the between-donor standard deviation exceeded 5%. A statistical classification framework was developed to diagnose cytomegalovirus status using the catalog of TCR beta chain sequences. V and J gene assignment, in a later analysis, came from comparing TCR nucleotide sequences with IMGT/GENE-DB human TR gene sequences. The TCRdist pipeline was used in a later analysis to assign CDR3 sequences and most-parsimonious VDJ recombination scenarios. In a later analysis, each TCR beta chain was defined by its CDR3 amino acid sequence together with its V-gene family, and reads lacking a unique V-gene family were excluded. As a way to deal with suspected cross-contamination and a sequencing artifact, a later analysis dropped nearly 600 nucleotide sequences that were highly shared and had low generation probability. For each public chain, a later analysis derived a clonal expansion index from normalized ranks of inferred template counts within each repertoire. In a later analysis, generation probabilities were computed using a VDJ recombination model fitted to out-of-frame rearrangements, and the results were checked against IGoR. In a later analysis, hypergeometric tests were used to score TCR-TCR, TCR-HLA and TCR-CMV co-occurrence, with a repertoire-size bias correction applied to TCR pairs. To estimate false discovery rates, a later analysis permuted the HLA or CMV assignments 20 times. In a later analysis, co-occurring TCRs were grouped with DBSCAN, and TCRdist sequence similarity was added when clustering was performed within HLA-allele-positive subsets. Repertoires with fewer than 30,000 or more than 120,000 public chains, plus five repertoires with anomalous nucleotide sharing, were excluded from co-occurrence clustering. Imported from immuneACCESS, the table was reduced by TCRdb to in-frame sequences with V and J called. These copies leave out some clones; in studies compared against another copy, an unresolved V gene accounts for under half, and the cause of the remainder is not known. That table is the source of V, J and clone size, and D and trimming were worked out from the DNA. The sample has just under 95,000 clones on record, roughly 80% of them singletons. 10% of the sample is held by the ten biggest clonotypes.

The cohort comprised fewer than 750 healthy bone marrow donors. At the time of sampling, every cohort member was nominally healthy, though immune exposures that went unrecorded were likely present. CMV serostatus was positive for more than 250 and negative for about 50% of the roughly 700 cohort members, and was not recorded for this donor. Every donor gave a peripheral blood sample, and the peripheral blood mononuclear cells from that sample were used for TCR beta sequencing. Genomic DNA was extracted from the blood cell samples with the Qiagen DNeasy Blood Extraction Kit. As regards this clone: Its antigen is still unknown. No quality values exist for individual bases; no much larger clone is one base distant.

Taken from the germline V gene, the CDR1 and CDR2 loops are MGHDK and SYGVNS. V is cut by 6 bases and J by 3 bases, and the space between the germline ends is 14 bases. The CDR3 contains 15 residues, cysteine and phenylalanine counted. Only CDR3 DNA remains: 45 bases, in frame from the first base. This TCR came from a human donor in good health. The sequenced sample was PBMCs. The receptor chain draws on TRBV25-1 and TRBJ1-4; 6 matching bases give a weak D call of TRBD1. This receptor has the CDR3 CASRSLTGPNEKLFF. The DNA sequence is TGTGCCAGCAGGTCCCTGACAGGTCCTAATGAAAAACTGTTTTTT.